A selection of T cell receptor beta chains follows, all from one sample in a study of blood T cell repertoires in COVID-19. Only in-frame clones appear in the TCRdb table, and some are missing; sequencing was by immunoSEQ multiplex PCR. Among around 120,000 clones listed, around 90% were seen once. Material for sequencing was peripheral blood. Receptors were obtained from an older woman with COVID-19, enrolled during active disease. Each CDR3 is given without its conserved first and last residue. The order of the fields is V gene, D gene, J gene, clone size, CDR3 protein. A D gene is named only where the DNA matches it firmly. Expanded clones are given a class, and other clones once, few, many or no size at all.

V: TRBV7-3
D: TRBD1
J: TRBJ2-3
size: .
CDR3: ASSLDREADTQY

V: TRBV6-5
D: TRBD1
J: TRBJ2-1
size: .
CDR3: ASGSTGTGIDEQF

V: TRBV6-6
D: .
J: TRBJ1-1
size: few
CDR3: ASSYSWQMNTEAF

V: TRBV13
D: .
J: TRBJ2-7
size: .
CDR3: ASSSRNGYEQY

V: TRBV6-5
D: .
J: TRBJ2-5
size: .
CDR3: ASSYSVQGGKTQY

V: TRBV27
D: TRBD1
J: TRBJ1-2
size: once
CDR3: ASSPRTGNGYT

V: TRBV5-6
D: .
J: TRBJ2-7
size: .
CDR3: ASRTQGREQY

V: TRBV14
D: TRBD1
J: TRBJ2-1
size: .
CDR3: ASSQDRGPPYNEQF

V: TRBV5-1
D: TRBD2
J: TRBJ2-1
size: .
CDR3: ASSLPSGGAQDEQF

V: TRBV27
D: TRBD1
J: TRBJ1-2
size: .
CDR3: ASSYLTGYGYT

V: TRBV5-1
D: TRBD1
J: TRBJ1-4
size: .
CDR3: ASSPDRVNEKLF

V: TRBV21-1
D: .
J: TRBJ2-5
size: .
CDR3: ASSKEARGPETQY

V: TRBV7-2
D: TRBD1
J: TRBJ1-2
size: .
CDR3: ASSVQQGAHGYT

V: TRBV4-2
D: .
J: TRBJ1-4
size: .
CDR3: ASSQPIQGTNEKLF

V: TRBV30
D: .
J: TRBJ2-5
size: .
CDR3: AWSGFRSSRGETQY

V: TRBV2
D: .
J: TRBJ1-6
size: .
CDR3: ASSVPSGRNNSPLH

V: TRBV19
D: .
J: TRBJ1-2
size: .
CDR3: ASSISGRYYGYT

V: TRBV29-1
D: .
J: TRBJ1-5
size: few
CDR3: SVAWGVNQPQH

V: TRBV3-1/TRBV3-2
D: TRBD1
J: TRBJ2-7
size: once
CDR3: ASNPGQAYEQY

V: TRBV12-3/TRBV12-4
D: .
J: TRBJ1-2
size: .
CDR3: ASTPEVYYGYT

V: TRBV11-2
D: .
J: TRBJ2-1
size: .
CDR3: ASSLGVGTYKSYNEQF

V: TRBV2
D: .
J: TRBJ2-2
size: .
CDR3: ASSEQALGTGELF

V: TRBV6-6
D: TRBD1
J: TRBJ2-5
size: .
CDR3: ASSYGTVQETQY